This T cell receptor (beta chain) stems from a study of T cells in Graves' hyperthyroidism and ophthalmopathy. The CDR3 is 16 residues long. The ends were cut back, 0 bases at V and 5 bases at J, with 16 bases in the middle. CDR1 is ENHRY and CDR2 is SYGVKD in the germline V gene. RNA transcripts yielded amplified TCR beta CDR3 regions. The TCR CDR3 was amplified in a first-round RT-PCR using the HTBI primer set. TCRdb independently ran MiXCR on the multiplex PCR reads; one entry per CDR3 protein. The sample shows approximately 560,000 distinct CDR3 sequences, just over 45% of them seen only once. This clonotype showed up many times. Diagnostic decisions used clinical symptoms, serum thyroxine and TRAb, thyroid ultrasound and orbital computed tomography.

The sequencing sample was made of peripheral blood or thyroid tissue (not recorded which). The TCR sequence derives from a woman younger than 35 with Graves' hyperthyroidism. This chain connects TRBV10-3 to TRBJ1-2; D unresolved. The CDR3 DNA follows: TGTGCCATCAGTGAGTCTCGGGGAACGGGCGGATATGGCTACACCTTC. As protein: CAISESRGTGGYGYTF.